This record concerns one T cell receptor beta chain sequence. The sample belongs to a study of blood T cell repertoires in COVID-19. Study-wide background: COVID-19 samples collected from the United States, Italy and Spain covered acute and convalescent phases. Sample material is recorded as cDNA or gDNA derived from T cells, B-cell-depleted T cells, or PBMCs.

The CDR3 covers 15 residues. J lost 10 bases, V lost 6 bases, and 9 bases had no gene match. The germline gives CDR1 SNHLY, CDR2 FYNNEI. In the authors' methods: For nucleated cells, counts were estimated from reference gene primer amplification. Sequenced by immunoSEQ multiplex PCR; TCRdb stores in-frame clones only, minus some. Clone size and the V and J calls come from that table; the DNA yielded D and trimming. This sample carries about 220,000 clones, 65% to 90% of them seen once, and the ten largest clones take 4.7%. The source is a woman in her 70s with acute or convalescent COVID-19. This chain joins TRBV2 and TRBJ1-6, with TRBD1 matching 10 bases. The sequenced material came from peripheral blood. DNA for the CDR3: TGTGCCAGCAGAAACCGGGACAGGGGAAGATCACCCCTCCACTTT. Its protein is CASRNRDRGRSPLHF.